Described below is a single T cell receptor beta chain sequence and its context. The CDR3 sequence is 19 residues long. CDR1 LGHNA and CDR2 YSLEER come from the germline V gene. V was cut by 1 base and J by 1 base, with 17 bases left in between. Each CDR3 protein gets one entry after TCRdb re-called the 5' RACE reads with MiXCR. The table shows 100,000 or so distinct CDR3 sequences, with around 12% occurring only once. This sample was taken from a study of early T cells in non-severe SARS-CoV-2 infection. The V and J genes are TRBV4-3 and TRBJ2-6, with TRBD2 as a possible D gene (5 bases). This receptor was obtained from an adult who was a healthcare worker with PCR-confirmed SARS-CoV-2 infection or an uninfected control (not recorded which). The specimen was whole blood. The CDR3 DNA follows: TGCGCCAGCAGCCAAGCCCTCGGGGAGCCCAATTCTGGGGCCAACGTCCTGACTTTC. It translates to CASSQALGEPNSGANVLTF.